The sequence of this TCR beta chain was determined in a study of tumor-infiltrating lymphocytes in primary liver carcinoma. Worth noting for this clonotype: With a much larger clone just one base away, this may be a read error.

cDNA specific to TCR beta was made from about 550 ng of total RNA, with a constant-region primer employed for priming. Three nested multiplex PCR rounds, a slightly modified ARM-PCR method, built the TCR beta libraries. MiXCR, run by TCRdb on the multiplex PCR reads, gives a single entry per CDR3 protein. The sample gives 300,000 to 400,000 distinct CDR3 sequences, about 65% of which show up once; about 6.1% is in the top ten. The source of the blood RNA was unsorted whole blood, and germline DNA was extracted as well. The specimen sequenced was peripheral blood. The clonotype was recovered from a man aged 35 to 55 with primary liver carcinoma and hepatitis B virus infection.

The CDR3 sequence is CASSVQGIKNIQYF. The CDR3 coding sequence is TGTGCCAGCAGCGTACAGGGAATCAAAAACATTCAGTACTTC. The chain uses TRBV12-3 or TRBV12-4 and TRBJ2-4; D might be TRBD1 (6 bases). V lost 6 bases, J lost 3 bases, and 12 bases lay in between. The CDR3 loop spans 14 amino acids.